The sequence of this T cell receptor beta chain was determined in a study of control samples from healthy donors and cancer patients. Trimming stripped 1 base from V and 0 bases from J, with 7 bases between. There are 15 residues in the CDR3. Germline lookup yields CDR1 KGHSH and CDR2 LQKENI. Assay used: immunoSEQ multiplex PCR; TCRdb lists only in-frame clones, some missing. The table lists 190,000 or so clones, roughly 91% of them singletons. The sample taken for sequencing was blood. The chain recombines TRBV18 with TRBJ1-3; no clear D. This clonotype originated in a man aged 18 to 30 in good health. CDR3 bases: TGTGCCAGCTCACCACGACTGAGCTCTGGAAACACCATATATTTT. Protein: CASSPRLSSGNTIYF. Full variable domain (rest looked up from reference TRBV18 and TRBJ1-3): NAGVMQNPRHLVRRRGQEARLRCSPMKGHSHVYWYRQLPEEGLKFMVYLQKENIIDESGMPKERFSAEFPKEGPSILRIQQVVRGDSAAYFCASSPRLSSGNTIYFGEGSWLTVV.